This T cell receptor (beta chain) was captured by sequencing in a study of cytomegalovirus exposure and HLA in healthy donors. Study findings and constraints: As a later analysis showed, several of the most significant clusters appeared to be linked to common viral pathogens.

The CDR3 is 14 amino acids. Trimming took 5 bases from V and 2 from J; bases not matched to a gene: 2. The germline gives CDR1 SGHTA, CDR2 FQGTGA. For this clone: Its antigen is unidentified.

The PCR had 60 Vbeta and 13 Jbeta primers. Libraries were prepared by immunoSEQ multiplex PCR; TCRdb keeps only in-frame clonotypes and omits some of them. The sample yields about 210,000 clones, 82% seen once. The source of this sequence is a man aged 35-49 years in good health and CMV-seropositive. Sequenced material: PBMCs. This chain connects TRBV7-3 to TRBJ2-3, with 9 bases identical to TRBD2. The CDR3 sequence is CASSPSGTTDTQYF. The CDR3, as DNA: TGTGCCAGCAGCCCTAGCGGGACCACAGATACGCAGTATTTT.